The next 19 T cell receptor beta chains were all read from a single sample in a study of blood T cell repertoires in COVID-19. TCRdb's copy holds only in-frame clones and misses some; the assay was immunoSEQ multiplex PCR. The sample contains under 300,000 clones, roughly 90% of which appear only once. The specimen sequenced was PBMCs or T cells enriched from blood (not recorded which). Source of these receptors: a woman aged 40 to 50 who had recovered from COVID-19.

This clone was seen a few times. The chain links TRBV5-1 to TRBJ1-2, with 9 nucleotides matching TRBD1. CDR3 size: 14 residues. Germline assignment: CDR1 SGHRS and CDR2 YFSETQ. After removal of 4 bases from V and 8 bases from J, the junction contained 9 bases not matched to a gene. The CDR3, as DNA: TGCGCCAGCAGCACGAGACAGGGGGAGGAAGGCTACACCTTC. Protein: CASSTRQGEEGYTF.

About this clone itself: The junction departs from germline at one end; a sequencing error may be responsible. CDR3 sequence (DNA): TGTGCCAGCTCGCCACTGACAGGGTCCTACGAGCAGTACTTC. Translated, it gives CASSPLTGSYEQYF. V and J are TRBV18 and TRBJ2-7; TRBD1 agrees at 7 bases. From germline, CDR1 is KGHSH and CDR2 LQKENI. The CDR3 extends over 14 amino acids. Together with reference TRBV18 and TRBJ2-7, the CDR3 gives the full variable domain: NAGVMQNPRHLVRRRGQEARLRCSPMKGHSHVYWYRQLPEEGLKFMVYLQKENIIDESGMPKERFSAEFPKEGPSILRIQQVVRGDSAAYFCASSPLTGSYEQYFGPGTRLTVT.

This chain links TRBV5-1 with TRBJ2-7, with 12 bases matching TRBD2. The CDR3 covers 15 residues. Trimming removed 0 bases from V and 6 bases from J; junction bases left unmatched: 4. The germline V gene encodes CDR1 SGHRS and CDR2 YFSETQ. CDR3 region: CASSLAGTSGLEQYF. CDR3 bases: TGCGCCAGCAGCTTGGCCGGGACTAGCGGGCTCGAGCAGTACTTC.

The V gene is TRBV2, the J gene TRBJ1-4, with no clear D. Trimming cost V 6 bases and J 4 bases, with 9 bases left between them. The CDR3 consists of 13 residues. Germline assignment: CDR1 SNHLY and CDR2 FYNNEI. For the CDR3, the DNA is TGTGCCAGCAGCGCCGAGGGTAATGAAAAACTGTTTTTT. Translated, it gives CASSAEGNEKLFF.

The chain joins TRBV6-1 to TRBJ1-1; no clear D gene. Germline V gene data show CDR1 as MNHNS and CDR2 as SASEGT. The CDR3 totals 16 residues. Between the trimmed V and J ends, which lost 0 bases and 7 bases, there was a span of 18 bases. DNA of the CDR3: TGTGCCAGCAGTGAAGCCCACTCACGCCGGGAGATTGAAGCTTTCTTT. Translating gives CASSEAHSRREIEAFF.

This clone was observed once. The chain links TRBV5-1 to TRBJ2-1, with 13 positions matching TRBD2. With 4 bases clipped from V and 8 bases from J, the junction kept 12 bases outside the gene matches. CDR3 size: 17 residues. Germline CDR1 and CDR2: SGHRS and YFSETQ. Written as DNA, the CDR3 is TGCGCCAGCAGCCTCCGACTAGCGGGAGGAGTTGCGGATGAGCAGTTCTTC. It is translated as CASSLRLAGGVADEQFF.

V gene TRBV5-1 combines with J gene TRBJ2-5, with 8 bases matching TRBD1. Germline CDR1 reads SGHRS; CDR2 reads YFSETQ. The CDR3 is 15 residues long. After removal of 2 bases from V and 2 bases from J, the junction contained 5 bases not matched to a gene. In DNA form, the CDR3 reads TGCGCCAGCAGCTTAATCGGGACAGGACAAGAGACCCAGTACTTC. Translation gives CASSLIGTGQETQYF. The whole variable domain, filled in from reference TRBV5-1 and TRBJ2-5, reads KAGVTQTPRYLIKTRGQQVTLSCSPISGHRSVSWYQQTPGQGLQFLFEYFSETQRNKGNFPGRFSGRQFSNSRSEMNVSTLELGDSALYLCASSLIGTGQETQYFGPGTRLLVL.

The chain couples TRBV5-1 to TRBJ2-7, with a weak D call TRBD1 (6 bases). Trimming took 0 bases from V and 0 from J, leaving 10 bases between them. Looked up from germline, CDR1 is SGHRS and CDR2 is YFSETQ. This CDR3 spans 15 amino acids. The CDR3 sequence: CASSLEPGVSYEQYF. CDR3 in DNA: TGCGCCAGCAGCTTGGAGCCAGGGGTCTCCTACGAGCAGTACTTC.

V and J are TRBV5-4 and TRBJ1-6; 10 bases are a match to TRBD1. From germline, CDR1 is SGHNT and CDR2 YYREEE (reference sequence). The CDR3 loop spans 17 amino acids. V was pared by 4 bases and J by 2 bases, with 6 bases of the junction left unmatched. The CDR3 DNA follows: TGTGCCAGCAGCACCAGGACAGGGGGAACCTATAATTCACCCCTCCACTTT. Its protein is CASSTRTGGTYNSPLHF.

The CDR3 protein is CASGQSYNEQFF. The CDR3 DNA sequence: TGTGCCAGCGGACAGAGCTACAATGAGCAGTTCTTC. The chain recombines TRBV6-5 with TRBJ2-1, with a possible D match to TRBD1 (6 bases). Trimming removed 8 bases at V and 3 bases at J, with 8 bases between. Germline CDR1 reads MNHEY; CDR2 reads SVGAGI. The CDR3 sequence is 12 residues long.

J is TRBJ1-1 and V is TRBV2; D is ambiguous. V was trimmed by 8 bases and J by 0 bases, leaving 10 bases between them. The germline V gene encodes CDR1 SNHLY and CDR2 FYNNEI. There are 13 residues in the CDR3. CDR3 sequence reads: CASGRGMNTEAFF. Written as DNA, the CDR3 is TGTGCCAGCGGCCGGGGTATGAACACTGAAGCTTTCTTT.

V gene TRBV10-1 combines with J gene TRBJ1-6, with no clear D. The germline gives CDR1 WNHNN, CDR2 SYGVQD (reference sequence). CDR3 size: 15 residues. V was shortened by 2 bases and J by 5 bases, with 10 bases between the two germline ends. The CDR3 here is CASSEPKGDNSPLHF. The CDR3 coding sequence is TGCGCCAGCAGTGAGCCGAAGGGAGATAATTCACCCCTCCACTTT.

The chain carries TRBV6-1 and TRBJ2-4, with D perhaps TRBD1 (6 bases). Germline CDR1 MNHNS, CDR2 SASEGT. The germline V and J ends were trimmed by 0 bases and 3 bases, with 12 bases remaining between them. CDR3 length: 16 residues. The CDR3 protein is CASSEAPGADKNIQYF. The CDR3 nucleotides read TGTGCCAGCAGTGAAGCTCCAGGGGCGGACAAAAACATTCAGTACTTC.

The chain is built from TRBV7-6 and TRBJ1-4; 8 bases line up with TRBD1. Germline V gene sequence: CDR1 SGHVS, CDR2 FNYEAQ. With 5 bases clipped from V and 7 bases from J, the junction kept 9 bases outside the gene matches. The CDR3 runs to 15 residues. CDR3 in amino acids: CASSQGTGRSEKLFF. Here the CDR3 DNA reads TGTGCCAGCAGCCAAGGGACAGGACGAAGTGAAAAACTGTTTTTT. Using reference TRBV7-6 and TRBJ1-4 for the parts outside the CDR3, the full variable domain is GAGVSQSPRYKVTKRGQDVALRCDPISGHVSLYWYRQALGQGPEFLTYFNYEAQQDKSGLPNDRFSAERPEGSISTLTIQRTEQRDSAMYRCASSQGTGRSEKLFFGSGTQLSVL.

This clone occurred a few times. Here the CDR3 reads CASSQDGRVGEQYF. For the CDR3, the DNA is TGCGCCAGCAGCCAAGACGGCAGGGTGGGCGAGCAGTACTTC. The chain recombines TRBV4-1 with TRBJ2-7, with D maybe TRBD1 (5 bases). Trimming shortened V by 0 bases and J by 6 bases, and 12 bases separated the two germline ends. Germline V gene data show CDR1 as MGHRA and CDR2 as YSYEKL. The CDR3 covers 14 residues.

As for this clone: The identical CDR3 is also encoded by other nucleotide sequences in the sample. CDR3 coding DNA: TGCGCCAGCAGCTCGACAGGGTCTGGAAACACCATATATTTT. Amino acid sequence: CASSSTGSGNTIYF. The genes are TRBV5-1 and TRBJ1-3; TRBD1 aligns across 7 bases. The CDR3 spans 14 residues. Germline CDR1 SGHRS, CDR2 YFSETQ. V lost 3 bases, J lost 1 base, and 1 base stayed unmatched.

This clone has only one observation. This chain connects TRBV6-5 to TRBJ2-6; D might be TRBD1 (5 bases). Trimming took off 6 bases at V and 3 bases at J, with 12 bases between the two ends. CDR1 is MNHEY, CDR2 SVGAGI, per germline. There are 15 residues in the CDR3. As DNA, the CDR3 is TGTGCCAGCAGCTATACAGGTCGTGGGGCCAACGTCCTGACTTTC. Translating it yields CASSYTGRGANVLTF.

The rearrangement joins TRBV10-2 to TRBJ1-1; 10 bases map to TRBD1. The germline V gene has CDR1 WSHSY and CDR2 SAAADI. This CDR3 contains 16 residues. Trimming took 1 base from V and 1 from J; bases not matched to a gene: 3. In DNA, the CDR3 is TGCGCCAGCAGTGAGTACCGGACAGGGGGGAACACTGAAGCTTTCTTT. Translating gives CASSEYRTGGNTEAFF.

CDR3 amino acids: CASRPGPNQPQHF. CDR3 nucleotide sequence: TGTGCCAGCAGACCTGGCCCCAATCAGCCCCAGCATTTT. J is TRBJ1-5 and V is TRBV2; D remains ambiguous. The CDR3 contains 13 residues. Germline V gene lookup returns CDR1 SNHLY and CDR2 FYNNEI. Trimming pared 6 bases from V and 3 bases from J, leaving 9 bases between.